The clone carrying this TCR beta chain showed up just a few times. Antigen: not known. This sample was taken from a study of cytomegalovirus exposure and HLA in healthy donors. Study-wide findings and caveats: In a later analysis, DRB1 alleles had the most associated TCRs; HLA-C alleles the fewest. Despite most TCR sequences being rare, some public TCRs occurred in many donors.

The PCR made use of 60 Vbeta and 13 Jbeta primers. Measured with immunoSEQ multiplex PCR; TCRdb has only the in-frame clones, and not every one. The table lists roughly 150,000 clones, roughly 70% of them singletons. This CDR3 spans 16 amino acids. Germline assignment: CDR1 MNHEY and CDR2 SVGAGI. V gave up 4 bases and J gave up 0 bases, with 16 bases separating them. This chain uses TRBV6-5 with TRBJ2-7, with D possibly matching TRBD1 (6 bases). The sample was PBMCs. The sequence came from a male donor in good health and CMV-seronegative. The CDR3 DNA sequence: TGTGCCAGCAGTTTCAGGGGCCTCAGTTCCTCCTACGAGCAGTACTTC. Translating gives CASSFRGLSSSYEQYF.